One and the same sample provided the 18 T cell receptor beta chains below, sequenced in a study of T cell responses to AZD1222 COVID-19 vaccine. TCRdb's copy holds only in-frame clones and misses some; the assay was immunoSEQ multiplex PCR. The sample contains 130,000 to 150,000 clones, around 90% of which appear only once. This material consisted of peripheral blood, taken on day 0 of MenACWY control vaccination. Source of these receptors: an adult in good health.

This clone showed up just once. The genes are TRBV29-1 and TRBJ2-3, with 16 bases identical to TRBD2. The J segment lost 4 bases and the V segment lost 6 bases, leaving 10 bases of the junction unmatched. The CDR3 covers 17 residues. CDR1 is SQVTM and CDR2 is ANQGSEA in the germline V gene. The CDR3 reads CSVGRGLAGGRPDTQYF. The DNA of the CDR3 is TGCAGCGTGGGCAGGGGACTAGCGGGAGGGAGGCCAGATACGCAGTATTTT.

J is TRBJ2-3 and V is TRBV7-6; 10 bases line up with TRBD2. The CDR3 runs 16 residues. Germline V CDR1 and CDR2: SGHVS, FNYEAQ. The J segment lost 3 bases and the V segment lost 3 bases, leaving 6 bases of the junction unmatched. The CDR3: CASSFLAGESTDTQYF. The CDR3 region has the DNA TGTGCCAGCAGCTTTCTAGCGGGAGAGAGTACAGATACGCAGTATTTT.

This chain links TRBV19 with TRBJ2-3; 10 nucleotides agree with TRBD2. CDR3 length equals 17 residues. Germline V gene data show CDR1 as LNHDA and CDR2 as SQIVND (reference sequence). V was clipped by 5 bases and J by 2 bases; unmatched bases: 10. The CDR3 reads CASSPRVAGGSTDTQYF. The CDR3 DNA follows: TGTGCCAGTAGTCCACGGGTAGCGGGAGGTTCCACAGATACGCAGTATTTT.

This clone showed up just once. The V call is TRBV27, the J call TRBJ1-1; D is ambiguous. The CDR3 is made up of 13 amino acids. V lost 2 bases and J 2 bases, leaving 6 bases between the germline ends. The germline V gene has CDR1 MNHEY and CDR2 SMNVEV (reference sequence). CDR3 sequence reads: CASSLGGNTEAFF. In DNA, the CDR3 is TGTGCCAGCAGTTTAGGTGGAAACACTGAAGCTTTCTTT.

The chain couples TRBV7-9 to TRBJ2-7, with 9 bases fitting TRBD1. The CDR3 has 16 amino acids. CDR1 is SEHNR, CDR2 FQNEAQ, per germline (reference sequence). Unmatched junction bases numbered 9, after V lost 5 bases and J lost 1 base. CDR3 in amino acids: CASSPTGTGRSYEQYF. CDR3 sequence (DNA): TGTGCCAGCAGCCCCACCGGGACAGGGAGGTCCTACGAGCAGTACTTC. Together with reference TRBV7-9 and TRBJ2-7, the CDR3 gives the full variable domain: DTGVSQNPRHKITKRGQNVTFRCDPISEHNRLYWYRQTLGQGPEFLTYFQNEAQLEKSRLLSDRFSAERPKGSFSTLEIQRTEQGDSAMYLCASSPTGTGRSYEQYFGPGTRLTVT.

The chain links TRBV7-8 to TRBJ2-1; 7 bases fit TRBD2. Germline V lookup: CDR1 SGHVS, CDR2 FQNEAQ. This CDR3 has 17 residues. V lost 3 bases, J lost 7 bases, and 15 bases stayed unmatched. CDR3 DNA: TGTGCCAGCAGCTTCATACCGGGACCTTGGGGAGGGAATGAGCAGTTCTTC. Amino acids: CASSFIPGPWGGNEQFF.

In its sample, this clone was seen once. This chain uses TRBV19 with TRBJ2-1; 11 bases fit TRBD1. Germline loops: CDR1 LNHDA, CDR2 SQIVND (reference sequence). Unmatched junction bases numbered 3, after V lost 5 bases and J lost 3 bases. The CDR3 length is 15 residues. The CDR3 region is CASSSGTGGYNEQFF. CDR3 in DNA: TGTGCCAGTAGTTCCGGGACAGGGGGCTACAATGAGCAGTTCTTC.

The V gene is TRBV5-1, the J gene TRBJ1-2; 7 nucleotides match TRBD1. The CDR3 is 13 residues long. Trimming removed 2 bases from V and 3 bases from J; junction bases left unmatched: 1. CDR1 and CDR2 from the germline V gene are SGHRS and YFSETQ. In DNA form, the CDR3 reads TGCGCCAGCAGCTTCCAGGGGGACTATGGCTACACCTTC. This sequence encodes CASSFQGDYGYTF.

This clone has a single count. The V gene is TRBV6-5, the J gene TRBJ2-2; D call uncertain. CDR3 length: 12 amino acids. Germline V gene lookup returns CDR1 MNHEY and CDR2 SVGAGI. The ends were cut back, 7 bases at V and 7 bases at J, with 10 bases in the middle. CDR3 sequence reads: CASTGTRGELFF. As DNA, the CDR3 is TGTGCCAGCACCGGCACACGCGGGGAGCTGTTTTTT.

This clone appeared a single time. The chain is built from TRBV2 and TRBJ2-3, with D possibly called TRBD1 or TRBD2 (5 bases each). Trimming took 6 bases from V and 3 from J, leaving 13 bases between them. There are 14 residues in the CDR3. Per the germline V gene, CDR1 is SNHLY and CDR2 is FYNNEI. The CDR3 here is CASSWDGPTDTQYF. The CDR3 region has the DNA TGTGCCAGCAGCTGGGACGGCCCGACAGATACGCAGTATTTT.

This clone appeared once. The rearrangement joins TRBV28 to TRBJ1-5; no reliable D call. V was clipped by 3 bases and J by 0 bases, with 12 bases between them. CDR3 length equals 16 residues. Per the germline V gene, CDR1 is MDHEN and CDR2 is SYDVKM. As DNA, the CDR3 is TGTGCCAGCAGTTTCGGGCAGACTTATAGCAATCAGCCCCAGCATTTT. It encodes CASSFGQTYSNQPQHF.

The chain uses TRBV12-3 or TRBV12-4 and TRBJ2-3; D is unclear. The length of the CDR3 is 12 residues. V was clipped by 1 base and J by 7 bases, with 6 bases between them. For the CDR3, the DNA is TGTGCCAGCAGTTTAGGGGTTTATACGCAGTATTTT. It yields the protein CASSLGVYTQYF.

The chain uses TRBV5-1 and TRBJ2-2, with D maybe TRBD1 (6 bases). The CDR3 totals 17 residues. Trimming cost V 1 base and J 1 base, with 14 bases left between them. Germline CDR1 is SGHRS and CDR2 is YFSETQ. The CDR3 here is CASSLRLQGGNTGELFF. CDR3 DNA: TGCGCCAGCAGCTTGCGATTACAGGGTGGGAACACCGGGGAGCTGTTTTTT. Full variable domain (missing parts from reference TRBV5-1 and TRBJ2-2): KAGVTQTPRYLIKTRGQQVTLSCSPISGHRSVSWYQQTPGQGLQFLFEYFSETQRNKGNFPGRFSGRQFSNSRSEMNVSTLELGDSALYLCASSLRLQGGNTGELFFGEGSRLTVL.

Written as DNA, the CDR3 is TGTGCCATCAGAGTTTCAGGAGAAACTGAAGCTTTCTTT. Translated, it gives CAIRVSGETEAFF. The V gene is TRBV10-3, the J gene TRBJ1-1; D not resolved. Germline CDR1 and CDR2: ENHRY and SYGVKD. This CDR3 contains 13 residues. V shed 6 bases and J shed 5 bases, with 13 bases lying between them.

This sequence joins TRBV11-2 and TRBJ2-1; tentatively, D is TRBD2 (5 bases). Deletions cut 5 bases from V and 10 bases from J, with 15 bases between. The germline CDR1 and CDR2 sequences are SGHAT and FQNNGV. The CDR3 extends over 13 amino acids. The CDR3 DNA sequence: TGTGCCAGCAGCCTCTGGGAGCGAAGGGAGCAGTTCTTC. Translation: CASSLWERREQFF.

This chain uses TRBV14 with TRBJ2-1; D not resolved. The CDR3 is 16 residues long. Germline CDR1 reads SGHDN; CDR2 reads FVKESK. V was shortened by 1 base and J by 8 bases, with 18 bases between the two germline ends. The CDR3 spells CASSQGSRVPWDEQFF. The CDR3 coding sequence is TGTGCCAGCAGCCAAGGGTCTAGAGTCCCCTGGGATGAGCAGTTCTTC.

This chain uses TRBV27 with TRBJ2-7; TRBD1 agrees at 7 bases. V gave up 6 bases and J gave up 2 bases; unmatched junction bases: 7. The germline V gene encodes CDR1 MNHEY and CDR2 SMNVEV (reference sequence). The CDR3 has 14 residues. Here the CDR3 DNA reads TGTGCCAGCAGACCACAGGGGATGACCTACGAGCAGTACTTC. Translation: CASRPQGMTYEQYF.

The chain links TRBV11-2 to TRBJ1-5; D call uncertain. Trimming cost V 0 bases and J 5 bases, with 8 bases left between them. CDR1 and CDR2 (germline): SGHAT, FQNNGV. The CDR3 contains 14 residues. The chain's CDR3 is CASSLDSGDQPQHF. In nucleotides, the CDR3 is TGTGCCAGCAGCTTAGATTCCGGGGATCAGCCCCAGCATTTT.